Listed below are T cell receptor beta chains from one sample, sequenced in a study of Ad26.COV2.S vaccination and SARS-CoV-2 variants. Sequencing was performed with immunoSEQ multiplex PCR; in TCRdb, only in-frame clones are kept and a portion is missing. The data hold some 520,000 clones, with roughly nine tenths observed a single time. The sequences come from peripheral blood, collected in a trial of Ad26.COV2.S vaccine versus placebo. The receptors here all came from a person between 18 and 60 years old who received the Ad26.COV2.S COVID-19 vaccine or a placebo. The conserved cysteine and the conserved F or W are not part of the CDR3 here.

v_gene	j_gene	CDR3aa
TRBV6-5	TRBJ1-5	ASSRQGGNQPQH
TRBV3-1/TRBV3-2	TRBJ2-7	ASSQVLSGLAGNEQY
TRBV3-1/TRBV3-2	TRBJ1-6	ASSQDRPDRALARSPLH
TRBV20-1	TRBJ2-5	SARVQETQY
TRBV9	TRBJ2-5	ASSVGGTREETQY
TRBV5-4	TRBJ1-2	ASSDPGQGASGYT
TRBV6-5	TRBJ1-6	ATNLQGINSPLH
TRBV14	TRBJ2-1	ASSQGGGRQF
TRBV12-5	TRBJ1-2	ASGSADRVHT
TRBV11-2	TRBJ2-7	ASSRTTSGAYEQY
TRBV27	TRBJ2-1	ASSLAVGGAYNEQF
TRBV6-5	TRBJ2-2	ASSPVLPNTGELF
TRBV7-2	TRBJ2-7	ASSRWASESYEQY
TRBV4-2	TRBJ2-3	ASSQERDRVTDTQY
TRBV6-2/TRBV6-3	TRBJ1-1	ASSHGVEAF
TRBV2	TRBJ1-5	ASSVEGGFSQPQH
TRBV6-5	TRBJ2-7	ASLLAGSNEQY
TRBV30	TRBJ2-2	AWGPGELF
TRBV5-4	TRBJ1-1	ASSLVGVRATNTEAF
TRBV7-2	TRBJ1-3	ASSPSSGNTIY
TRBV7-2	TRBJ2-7	ASSSTTPSLGQPYEQY
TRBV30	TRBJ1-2	AWSVPANRANYGYT
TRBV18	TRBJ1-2	ASSPPEGSLYGYT
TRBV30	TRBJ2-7	AWRTGRISYEQY
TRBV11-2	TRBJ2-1	ASSFRTQQF
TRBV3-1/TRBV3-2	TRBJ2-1	ASSQGVGPRNEQF
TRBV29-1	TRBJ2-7	SVTPGTLYEQY
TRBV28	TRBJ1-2	ASSLGSGYT
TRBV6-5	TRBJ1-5	ATLEGVSNQPQH
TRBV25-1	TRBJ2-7	ASSDREQY
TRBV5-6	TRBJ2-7	ASSLAGTVAYEQY
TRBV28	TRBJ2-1	ASSFSFPGQGADYNEQF
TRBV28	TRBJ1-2	ASSLLGGNRGYT
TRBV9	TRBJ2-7	ASSVGAESYEQY
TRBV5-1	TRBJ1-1	ASSLQGNTEAF